The clone carrying this T cell receptor (beta chain) was seen once. The data are from a study of blood T cell repertoires in COVID-19. Turning to the study itself: Acute-phase and convalescent COVID-19 samples originated in the United States, Italy and Spain. T cells, B-cell-depleted T cells, or PBMCs provided the cDNA or gDNA that served as material.

The assay was immunoSEQ multiplex PCR, and TCRdb's table has in-frame clones only and misses some. The profile shows more than 95,000 clones, approximately 80% of them singletons. From germline, CDR1 is LGHNA and CDR2 YNFKEQ. V lost 0 bases to trimming and J lost 9 bases; unmatched junction nucleotides: 6. This CDR3 is 16 amino acids long. The TCR was taken from a man aged 45-65 years with acute or convalescent COVID-19. The source material was peripheral blood. The chain recombines TRBV4-2 with TRBJ2-7, with 15 nucleotides matching TRBD2. CDR3 in DNA: TGTGCCAGCAGCCAAGAAGTAGGACTAGCGGGAGGGATGCAGTACTTC. Its translation: CASSQEVGLAGGMQYF.